What follows are 6 T cell receptor beta chains derived from one specimen sequenced in a study of a mutant IDH1 vaccine in newly diagnosed glioma. Method: immunoSEQ multiplex PCR; TCRdb's copy keeps in-frame clones and lacks some. The sample includes roughly 120,000 clones, over 75% of them seen just once. Their antigens remain unidentified. The time point is: week 11, during vaccination. Vaccination used 300 ug of mutant IDH1 20-mer peptide per dose, with topical imiquimod. This specimen consisted of PBMCs, obtained from a glioma patient whose treatment included an IDH1 peptide vaccine. The receptors were gathered from a man aged 40-49 years with glioma.

The chain recombines TRBV5-6 with TRBJ2-3; D gene uncertain. The germline gives CDR1 SGHDT, CDR2 YYEEEE. Trimming removed 6 bases at V and 1 base at J, with 12 bases between. This CDR3 region has 14 residues. CDR3 bases: TGTGCCAGCAACATCCTAAGGGGCACAGATACGCAGTATTTT. Translation: CASNILRGTDTQYF.

The chain couples TRBV15 to TRBJ1-1; D remains ambiguous. The V and J ends lost 0 bases and 11 bases respectively, with 16 bases between them. The CDR3 runs to 14 residues. Germline lookup yields CDR1 LNHNV and CDR2 YYDKDF (reference sequence). DNA for the CDR3: TGTGCCACCAGCAGAGATTTTTCGGGGAATAGGGCTTTCTTT. Translation: CATSRDFSGNRAFF.

The chain recombines TRBV7-9 with TRBJ2-7; TRBD2 matches at 8 bases. V lost 3 bases, J lost 0 bases, and 16 bases stayed unmatched. The CDR3 loop spans 19 amino acids. Germline V CDR1 and CDR2: SEHNR, FQNEAQ (reference sequence). CDR3 residues: CASSFARGGKRGSSYEQYF. CDR3 bases: TGTGCCAGCAGCTTCGCTAGGGGCGGGAAGCGGGGGAGCTCCTACGAGCAGTACTTC.

This chain joins TRBV7-9 and TRBJ1-4, with D perhaps TRBD1 (6 bases). CDR3 size: 16 residues. The germline gives CDR1 SEHNR, CDR2 FQNEAQ (reference sequence). Trimming removed 5 bases at V and 8 bases at J, with 21 bases between. CDR3: CASSPHVTGVREKLFF. The CDR3 nucleotides read TGTGCCAGCAGCCCCCATGTGACAGGAGTACGGGAAAAACTGTTTTTT.

This clone appeared a single time. This chain connects TRBV5-1 to TRBJ2-3; 7 bases fit TRBD1. CDR3 length: 12 residues. Losses at the gene ends were 5 bases for V and 6 bases for J; bases not matched to a gene: 3. The germline V gene encodes CDR1 SGHRS and CDR2 YFSETQ. CDR3 residues: CASSSQGDTQYF. As DNA, the CDR3 is TGCGCCAGCAGTTCACAGGGGGATACGCAGTATTTT.

V is TRBV25-1 and J is TRBJ2-3; no clear D gene. V lost 4 bases to trimming and J lost 4 bases, with 9 bases between them. CDR1 MGHDK and CDR2 SYGVNS come from the germline V gene. CDR3 length equals 13 residues. The CDR3 loop is CASSALGPDTQYF. The CDR3 DNA sequence: TGTGCCAGCAGTGCCTTAGGGCCAGATACGCAGTATTTT.